This is a list of T cell receptor beta chains from one sample in a study of CD8+ T cells in alopecia areata. The data were produced by immunoSEQ multiplex PCR, yet TCRdb's version contains in-frame clones alone and is incomplete. The sample lists about 200,000 clones; approximately 60% were seen once. The specimen sequenced was CD8+ T cells sorted from blood. The source of these receptors is a human donor in good health. Each CDR3 is given with its conserved first and last residue. A D gene is named only where the DNA matches it firmly. Some rows mark clone size as missing; the rest say once, few, many or name a class of expanded clone.

j_gene,v_gene,d_gene,abundance,CDR3aa,CDR3nt
TRBJ2-5,TRBV7-9,.,.,CASSSGEGLPGQTQYF,TGTGCCAGCAGCTCTGGTGAAGGGCTCCCTGGGCAGACCCAGTACTTC
TRBJ2-3,TRBV7-9,.,.,CASSGTPSTDTQYF,TGTGCCAGCTCCGGGACACCTAGCACAGATACGCAGTATTTT
TRBJ1-4,TRBV5-6,.,few,CASSTGGLKLFF,TGTGCCAGCAGTACGGGAGGATTGAAACTGTTTTTT
TRBJ2-5,TRBV4-1,TRBD2,.,CASSQVTAGAGETQYF,TGCGCCAGCAGCCAAGTAACAGCGGGGGCGGGGGAGACCCAGTACTTC
TRBJ2-2,TRBV5-8,.,few,CASSLGPTSGELFF,TGTGCCAGCAGCTTGGGCCCAACATCCGGGGAGCTGTTTTTT
TRBJ2-1,TRBV11-2,TRBD1,.,CASSLTIYTEGAGEQFF,TGTGCCAGCAGCTTAACAATCTATACAGAGGGGGCGGGTGAGCAGTTCTTC
TRBJ2-2,TRBV9,.,.,CASSDRESNTGELFF,TGTGCCAGCAGCGACAGGGAGTCAAACACCGGGGAGCTGTTTTTT
TRBJ1-6,TRBV11-2,.,few,CASSLGVGVALHF,TGTGCCAGCAGCTTAGGTGTGGGGGTCGCCCTCCACTTT
TRBJ2-1,TRBV29-1,TRBD2,.,CSVELSGGAVNEQFF,TGCAGCGTTGAATTAAGCGGGGGGGCCGTGAATGAGCAGTTCTTC
TRBJ2-3,TRBV6-4,TRBD2,.,CASSLSAGGNTDTQYF,TGTGCCAGCAGTTTATCAGCGGGGGGGAACACAGATACGCAGTATTTT
TRBJ2-1,TRBV19,TRBD1,.,CASAGQGVEQFF,TGTGCCAGCGCCGGACAGGGCGTTGAGCAGTTCTTC
TRBJ2-7,TRBV13,TRBD1,.,CASSLAPGTGQYEQYF,TGTGCCAGCAGCTTAGCCCCCGGGACAGGTCAATACGAGCAGTACTTC
TRBJ2-3,TRBV10-3,.,many,CASSRAPYTDTQYF,TGTGCCAGCTCTAGGGCACCATACACAGATACGCAGTATTTT
TRBJ2-7,TRBV4-1,TRBD1,.,CASSQEGQTQDEQYF,TGCGCCAGCAGCCAAGAGGGACAGACCCAGGACGAGCAGTACTTC
TRBJ1-5,TRBV6-4,.,many,CASSDRAGGNQPQHF,TGTGCCAGCAGTGACCGGGCTGGAGGCAATCAGCCCCAGCATTTT
TRBJ1-5,TRBV23-1,.,.,CAFEVPAVNRYSNQPQHF,TGCGCATTCGAAGTTCCAGCAGTCAATCGCTATAGCAATCAGCCCCAGCATTTT
TRBJ2-7,TRBV5-6,TRBD2,.,CASSLLSELTTSVSYEQYF,TGTGCCAGCAGCTTGTTGTCCGAGCTCACCACTAGCGTATCCTACGAGCAGTACTTC
TRBJ1-5,TRBV27,.,.,CASGPWGGGEIIQPQHF,TGTGCCAGCGGACCTTGGGGCGGGGGGGAAATTATTCAGCCCCAGCATTTT
TRBJ1-3,TRBV7-9,TRBD1,few,CASSYDRDPERTIYF,TGTGCCAGCAGCTACGACAGGGACCCGGAGAGAACCATATATTTT
TRBJ1-1,TRBV29-1,TRBD1,.,CSVVPGGLNTEAFF,TGCAGCGTTGTACCAGGGGGCCTGAACACTGAAGCTTTCTTT
TRBJ1-1,TRBV30,.,.,CAFWEGGATEAFF,TGTGCCTTCTGGGAGGGGGGGGCCACTGAAGCTTTCTTT
TRBJ2-7,TRBV27,.,.,CASSQTVGAYEQYF,TGTGCCAGCAGCCAGACGGTGGGGGCCTACGAGCAGTACTTC
TRBJ2-7,TRBV4-1,.,.,CASSHPPGAYEQYF,TGCGCCAGCAGCCACCCCCCGGGGGCCTACGAGCAGTACTTC
TRBJ2-7,TRBV7-9,TRBD1,.,CASSYEGQNYEQYF,TGTGCCAGCAGCTATGAGGGACAGAACTACGAGCAGTACTTC
TRBJ1-1,TRBV29-1,.,few,CSVEVGGMGTEAFF,TGCAGCGTTGAAGTTGGCGGGATGGGCACTGAAGCTTTCTTT
TRBJ1-4,TRBV29-1,.,.,CSVRSGTNEKLFF,TGCAGCGTTCGATCGGGGACTAATGAAAAACTGTTTTTT
TRBJ2-6,TRBV15,.,few,CATSRGSGANVLTF,TGTGCCACCAGCCGAGGCTCTGGGGCCAACGTCCTGACTTTC
TRBJ1-2,TRBV2,.,.,CASIDEALAGYTF,TGTGCCAGCATAGACGAGGCCCTGGCCGGCTACACCTTC
TRBJ2-2,TRBV4-1,.,few,CASRDTGTSPRTPAGGELFF,TGCGCCAGCAGGGACACCGGGACGTCCCCGCGAACACCGGCCGGCGGGGAGCTGTTTTTT
TRBJ2-1,TRBV27,.,.,CASSLKGPTYNEQFF,TGTGCCAGCAGTTTAAAGGGGCCGACCTACAATGAGCAGTTCTTC
TRBJ2-7,TRBV14,TRBD1,.,CASSQRTGGSSYEQYF,TGTGCCAGCAGCCAACGGACAGGGGGCTCCTCCTACGAGCAGTACTTC
TRBJ1-4,TRBV4-1,TRBD1,.,CASTPDRGKGKLFF,TGCGCCAGCACCCCGGACAGGGGAAAAGGAAAACTGTTTTTT
TRBJ2-1,TRBV30,.,.,CAWSDAGYNEQFF,TGTGCCTGGAGTGATGCCGGGTACAATGAGCAGTTCTTC
TRBJ2-7,TRBV4-2,TRBD1,few,CASSQGQQLYEQYF,TGTGCCAGCAGCCAGGGACAGCAACTCTACGAGCAGTACTTC
TRBJ2-1,TRBV7-9,.,.,CASSFARGPYNEQFF,TGTGCCAGCAGCTTCGCCAGGGGCCCCTACAATGAGCAGTTCTTC
TRBJ1-1,TRBV2,.,few,CASRDRENTEAFF,TGTGCCAGTAGAGATAGGGAGAACACTGAAGCTTTCTTT
TRBJ2-7,TRBV7-9,.,.,CASSSKYRGDTEQYF,TGTGCCAGCAGCTCGAAGTATCGCGGGGACACCGAGCAGTACTTC
TRBJ1-1,TRBV4-1,.,.,CASSQDRMNTEAFF,TGCGCCAGCAGCCAAGATAGGATGAACACTGAAGCTTTCTTT
TRBJ2-7,TRBV29-1,.,.,CSVADGEQYF,TGCAGCGTTGCTGACGGGGAGCAGTACTTC
TRBJ2-3,TRBV5-6,.,.,CASSDRMGQGVSDTQYF,TGTGCCAGCAGCGATCGGATGGGTCAGGGTGTCTCAGATACGCAGTATTTT
TRBJ1-1,TRBV29-1,.,.,CSVETGLEAFF,TGCAGCGTGGAAACAGGGTTGGAAGCTTTCTTT
TRBJ2-7,TRBV4-1,.,few,CASSQVGTYEQYF,TGCGCCAGCAGCCAAGTGGGAACCTACGAGCAGTACTTC
TRBJ1-1,TRBV6-1,.,.,CASSEEGAYTEAFF,TGTGCCAGCAGCGAGGAAGGGGCTTACACTGAAGCTTTCTTT
TRBJ2-1,TRBV15,.,.,CATSTKEPGVLRQFF,TGTGCCACCAGCACCAAAGAGCCAGGGGTCCTCAGGCAGTTCTTC
TRBJ2-1,TRBV29-1,TRBD1,.,CSLEGGQAYNEQFF,TGCAGCCTCGAAGGGGGACAGGCCTACAATGAGCAGTTCTTC
TRBJ1-2,TRBV4-1,.,.,CASSQVGGQNYGYTF,TGCGCCAGCAGCCAAGTAGGTGGACAGAACTATGGCTACACCTTC
TRBJ1-1,TRBV7-8,.,.,CASSVRVGDRAFF,TGTGCCAGCAGCGTAAGGGTTGGTGACCGAGCTTTCTTT
TRBJ2-7,TRBV5-6,.,once,CASSSRAGYEQYF,TGTGCCAGCAGCTCTAGGGCCGGTTACGAGCAGTACTTC
TRBJ2-1,TRBV29-1,.,few,CSVEDGNEQFF,TGCAGCGTTGAAGATGGGAATGAGCAGTTCTTC
TRBJ1-1,TRBV13,.,few,CASSLVYTEAFF,TGTGCCAGCAGCTTAGTGTACACTGAAGCTTTCTTT
TRBJ2-1,TRBV5-6,.,.,CASSLTVYNEQFF,TGTGCCAGCAGCTTGACAGTCTACAATGAGCAGTTCTTC
TRBJ1-6,TRBV4-1,.,.,CASSQEGGVSYSPLHF,TGCGCCAGCAGCCAAGAAGGAGGGGTATCGTATTCACCCCTCCACTTT